These 4 T cell receptor beta chains share one sample of origin, sequenced in a study of sequential checkpoint blockade in melanoma. Stated treatment: randomized to nivolumab then ipilimumab (arm A) or the reverse (arm B). Profiled with immunoSEQ multiplex PCR; TCRdb holds only in-frame clones, not every one. This sample yields over 10,000 clones, of which roughly two thirds are seen a single time; around a quarter belongs to the top ten. The specimen was CD8+ T cells sorted from blood (inferred from file names), collected from a patient given nivolumab and ipilimumab in sequence. The source of these receptors is a human donor with melanoma.

The V and J genes are TRBV30 and TRBJ2-7, with 9 nucleotides matching TRBD1. Per germline, CDR1 GTSNPN and CDR2 SVGIG (reference sequence). With V trimmed by 3 bases and J by 5 bases, 8 bases remained unmatched. The CDR3 contains 14 residues. The CDR3 DNA is TGTGCCTGGAGCATCGGACAGGGGCACAACGAGCAGTACTTC. Protein sequence: CAWSIGQGHNEQYF.

This clone occurred a few times. Other DNA variants within this sample encode the same CDR3. V is TRBV7-6 and J is TRBJ2-2; possibly TRBD1 for D (6 bases). Trimming left V 1 base short and J 4 bases short, with 10 bases between. The CDR3 extends over 15 amino acids. Germline V lookup: CDR1 SGHVS, CDR2 FNYEAQ. CDR3 residues: CASSLGTAPTGELFF. DNA for the CDR3: TGTGCCAGCAGCTTAGGGACAGCGCCCACCGGGGAGCTGTTTTTT.

The rearrangement links TRBV30 to TRBJ2-7, with a tentative D call TRBD1 (6 bases). CDR1 GTSNPN and CDR2 SVGIG come from the germline V gene (reference sequence). The CDR3 is made up of 13 amino acids. V was cut by 1 base and J by 0 bases, with 7 bases left in between. CDR3 amino acids: CAWSGDNSYEQYF. The CDR3, as DNA: TGTGCCTGGAGTGGGGACAACTCCTACGAGCAGTACTTC.

The table lists this clone with a few counts. The chain recombines TRBV9 with TRBJ2-1; D is ambiguous. Trimming removed 0 bases at V and 7 bases at J, with 14 bases between. The CDR3 is made up of 15 amino acids. The V gene's germline CDR1 is SGDLS and CDR2 YYNGEE. The CDR3 nucleotides read TGTGCCAGCAGCGTAGGGGCCAACTCCGTTAATGAGCAGTTCTTC. Translation: CASSVGANSVNEQFF.